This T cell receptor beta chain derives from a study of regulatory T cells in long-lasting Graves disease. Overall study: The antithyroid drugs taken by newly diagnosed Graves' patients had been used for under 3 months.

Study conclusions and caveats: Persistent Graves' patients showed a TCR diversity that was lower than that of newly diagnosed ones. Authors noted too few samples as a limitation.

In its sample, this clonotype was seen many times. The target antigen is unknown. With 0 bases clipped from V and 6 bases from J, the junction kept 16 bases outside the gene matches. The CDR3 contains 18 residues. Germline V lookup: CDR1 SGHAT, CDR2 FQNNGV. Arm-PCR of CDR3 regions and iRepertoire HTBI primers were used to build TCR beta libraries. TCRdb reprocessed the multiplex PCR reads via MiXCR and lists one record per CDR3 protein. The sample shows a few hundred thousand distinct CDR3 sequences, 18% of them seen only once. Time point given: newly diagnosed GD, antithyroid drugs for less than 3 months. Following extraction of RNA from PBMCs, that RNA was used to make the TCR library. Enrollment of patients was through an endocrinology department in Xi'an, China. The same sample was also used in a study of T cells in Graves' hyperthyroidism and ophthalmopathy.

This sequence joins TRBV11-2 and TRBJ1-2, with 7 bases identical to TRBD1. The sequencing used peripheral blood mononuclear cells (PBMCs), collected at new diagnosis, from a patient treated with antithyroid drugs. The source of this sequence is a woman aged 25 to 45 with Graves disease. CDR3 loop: CASSLDRDWTGDYHGYTF. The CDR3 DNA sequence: TGTGCCAGCAGCTTAGACCGTGATTGGACAGGCGATTATCATGGCTACACCTTC.